This T cell receptor beta chain was profiled in a study of Graves' ophthalmopathy and Graves' hyperthyroidism. CDR1 is SGDLS and CDR2 is YYNGEE in the germline V gene. CDR3 length: 15 amino acids. Trimming pared 0 bases from V and 8 bases from J, leaving 12 bases between. This clonotype occurred many times. RNA transcripts were the template, and TCR beta CDR3 regions were amplified from them. First-round RT-PCR with HTBI primers preceded a second-round multiplex PCR. TCRdb redid the calling of the multiplex PCR reads with MiXCR, one entry per CDR3 protein. The sample lists about 400,000 distinct CDR3 sequences; approximately 20% were seen once.

Material: peripheral blood. J is TRBJ1-6 and V is TRBV9; D is uncertain. This clonotype was sampled from a woman aged 18-29 years with Graves' ophthalmopathy. CDR3 protein: CASSVDGQPDSPLHF. CDR3 coding DNA: TGTGCCAGCAGCGTAGATGGGCAACCTGATTCACCCCTCCACTTT.